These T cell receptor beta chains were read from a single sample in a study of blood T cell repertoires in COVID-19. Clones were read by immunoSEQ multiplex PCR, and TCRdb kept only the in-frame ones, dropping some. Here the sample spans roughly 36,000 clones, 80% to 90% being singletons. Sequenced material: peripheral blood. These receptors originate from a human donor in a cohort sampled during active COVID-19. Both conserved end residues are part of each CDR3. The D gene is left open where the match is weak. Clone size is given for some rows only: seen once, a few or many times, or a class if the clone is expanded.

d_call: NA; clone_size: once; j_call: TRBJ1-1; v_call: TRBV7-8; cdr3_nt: TGTGCCAGCAGCGTACAGGGTCCTGAAGCTTTCTTT; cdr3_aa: CASSVQGPEAFF
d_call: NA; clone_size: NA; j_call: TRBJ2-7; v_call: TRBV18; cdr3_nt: TGTGCCAGCTCCGTCGCGGATACCTACGAGCAGTACTTC; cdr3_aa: CASSVADTYEQYF
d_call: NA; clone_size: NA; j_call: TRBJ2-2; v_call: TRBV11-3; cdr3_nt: TGTGCCAGCAGCCCTAGACAGGTCGCGAACACCGGGGAGCTGTTTTTT; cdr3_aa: CASSPRQVANTGELFF
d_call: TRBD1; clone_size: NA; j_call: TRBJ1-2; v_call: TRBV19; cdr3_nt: TGTGCCAGTAGTTCGAACAGGGGCTCCCGCGGGGACTATGGCTACACCTTC; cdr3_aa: CASSSNRGSRGDYGYTF
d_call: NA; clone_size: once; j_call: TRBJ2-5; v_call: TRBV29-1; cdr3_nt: TGCAGCGTTGTGGGGGACACCCACGTCCGGGCCCAGTACTTC; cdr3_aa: CSVVGDTHVRAQYF
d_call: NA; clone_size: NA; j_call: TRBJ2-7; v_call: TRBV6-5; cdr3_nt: TGTGCCAGCAGTTACTCAATCAGTTACGAGCAGTACTTC; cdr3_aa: CASSYSISYEQYF
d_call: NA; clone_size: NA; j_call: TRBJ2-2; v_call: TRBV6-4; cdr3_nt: TGTGCCAGCAGTGAGGCCGAACACGGGGAGCTGTTTTTT; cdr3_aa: CASSEAEHGELFF
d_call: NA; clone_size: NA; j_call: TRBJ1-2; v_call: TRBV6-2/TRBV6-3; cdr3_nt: TGTGCCAGCAGCGAGCCGCACTATGGCTACACCTTC; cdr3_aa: CASSEPHYGYTF
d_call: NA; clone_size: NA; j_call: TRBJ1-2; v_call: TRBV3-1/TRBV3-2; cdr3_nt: TGTGCCAGCAGGCAAACGGGGATTCTAGCTAACTATGGCTACACCTTC; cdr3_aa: CASRQTGILANYGYTF
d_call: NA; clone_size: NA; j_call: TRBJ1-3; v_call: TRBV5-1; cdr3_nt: TGCGCCAGCAGCTTGGGAGATCGGCAGGGCCGATTTGGAAACACCATATATTTT; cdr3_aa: CASSLGDRQGRFGNTIYF
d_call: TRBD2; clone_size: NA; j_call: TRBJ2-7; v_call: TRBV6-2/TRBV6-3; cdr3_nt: TGTGCCAGCAGTTACCACGGTCTAGCGGGGTCTTACGAGCAGTACTTC; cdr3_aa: CASSYHGLAGSYEQYF
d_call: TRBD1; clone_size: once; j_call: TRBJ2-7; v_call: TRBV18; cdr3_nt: TGTGCCAGCTCACCAGATGCGGCAGGGGGCTCCTACGAGCAGTACTTC; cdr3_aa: CASSPDAAGGSYEQYF
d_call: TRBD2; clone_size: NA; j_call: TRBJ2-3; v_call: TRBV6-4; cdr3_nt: TGTGCCAGCAGGACGACTAGCGGGGGGTCAGATACGCAGTATTTT; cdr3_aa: CASRTTSGGSDTQYF
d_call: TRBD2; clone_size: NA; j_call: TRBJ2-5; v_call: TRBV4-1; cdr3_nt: TGCGCCAGCAGCCAAGAGGGGGGGCAAGAGACCCAGTACTTC; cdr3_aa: CASSQEGGQETQYF
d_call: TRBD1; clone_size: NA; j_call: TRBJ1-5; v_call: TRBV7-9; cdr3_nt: TGTGCCAGCAGCACCGGGACAGGGGGTTATCAGCCCCAGCATTTT; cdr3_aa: CASSTGTGGYQPQHF
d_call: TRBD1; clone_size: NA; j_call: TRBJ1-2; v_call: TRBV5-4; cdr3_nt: TGTGCCAGCAGCTTACAGGGGAAGTACTATGGCTACACCTTC; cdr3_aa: CASSLQGKYYGYTF
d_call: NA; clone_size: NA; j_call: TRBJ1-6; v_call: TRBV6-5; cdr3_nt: TGTGCCAGCAGCACTGGAACAGGTTTTCGCTCACCCCTCCACTTT; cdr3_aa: CASSTGTGFRSPLHF
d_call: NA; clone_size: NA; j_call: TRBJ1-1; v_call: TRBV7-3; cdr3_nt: TGTGCCAGCCGTAAAGGAAGGGGAACTGAAGCTTTCTTT; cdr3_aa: CASRKGRGTEAFF
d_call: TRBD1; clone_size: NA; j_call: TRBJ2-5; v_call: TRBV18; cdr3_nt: TGTGCCAGCTCACCATCAATGGGGACAGGCCTCCAAGAGACCCAGTACTTC; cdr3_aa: CASSPSMGTGLQETQYF
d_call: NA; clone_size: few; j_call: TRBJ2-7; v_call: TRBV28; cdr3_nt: TGTGCCAGCAGTTTAGACACTCGAGGGGGCTACGAGCAGTACTTC; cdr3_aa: CASSLDTRGGYEQYF
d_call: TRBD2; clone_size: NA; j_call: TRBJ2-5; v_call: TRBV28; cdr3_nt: TGTGCCAGCAGTTTAGGGGCCTCTAGCGGAGTCGGGGAGACCCAGTACTTC; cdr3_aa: CASSLGASSGVGETQYF
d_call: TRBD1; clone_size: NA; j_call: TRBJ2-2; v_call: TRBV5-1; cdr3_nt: TGCGCCAGCAGCCTGGGACAGGGGATCGGGGAGCTGTTTTTT; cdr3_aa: CASSLGQGIGELFF
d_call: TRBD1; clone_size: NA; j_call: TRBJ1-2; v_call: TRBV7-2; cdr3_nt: TGTGCCAGCAGCCCGACAGGGAGGGGCTACACCTTC; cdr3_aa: CASSPTGRGYTF
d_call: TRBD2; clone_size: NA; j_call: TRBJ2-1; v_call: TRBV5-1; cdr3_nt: TGCGCCAGCAGCCCTCTAGCGGGGGGCACGACCTACAATGAGCAGTTCTTC; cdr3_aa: CASSPLAGGTTYNEQFF
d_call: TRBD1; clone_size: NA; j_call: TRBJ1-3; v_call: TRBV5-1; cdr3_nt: TGCGCCAGCAGCTTGGCAGGGGGGATAGCTGGAAACACCATATATTTT; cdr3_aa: CASSLAGGIAGNTIYF
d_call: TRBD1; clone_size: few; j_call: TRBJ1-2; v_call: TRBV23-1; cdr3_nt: TGCGCCAGCAGTCGGGATAGGACAGGGGGCGGTAACTATGGCTACACCTTC; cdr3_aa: CASSRDRTGGGNYGYTF
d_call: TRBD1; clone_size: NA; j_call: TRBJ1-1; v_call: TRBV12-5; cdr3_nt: TGTGCTAGTGGTTTACAGGGGGCGCGGACTGAAGCTTTCTTT; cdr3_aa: CASGLQGARTEAFF
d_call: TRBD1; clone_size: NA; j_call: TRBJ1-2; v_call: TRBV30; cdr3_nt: TGTGCCTGCCGGACAGGGGGTGGCTACACCTTC; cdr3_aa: CACRTGGGYTF
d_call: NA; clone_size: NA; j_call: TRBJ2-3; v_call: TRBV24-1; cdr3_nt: TGTGCCACCAGTGGAAGCAGCACAGATACGCAGTATTTT; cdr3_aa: CATSGSSTDTQYF
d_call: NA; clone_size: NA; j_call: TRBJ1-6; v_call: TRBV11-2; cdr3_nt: TGTGCCAGCAGCTTAGGCGCCAGGCCATCCCATTCACCCCTCCACTTT; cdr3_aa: CASSLGARPSHSPLHF
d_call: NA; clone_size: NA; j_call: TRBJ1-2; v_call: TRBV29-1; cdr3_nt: TGCAGCGCTTTTCGCGGGGATGGGGGCTACACCTTC; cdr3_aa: CSAFRGDGGYTF
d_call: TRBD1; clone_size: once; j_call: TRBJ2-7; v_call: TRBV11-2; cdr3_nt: TGTGCCAGCAGCCCCGGGACAGTTTTCTACGAGCAGTACTTC; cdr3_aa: CASSPGTVFYEQYF
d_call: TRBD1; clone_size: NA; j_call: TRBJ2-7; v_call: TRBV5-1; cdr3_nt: TGCGCCAGCAGCTCCGGGACAGGGGGTTACGAGCAGTACTTC; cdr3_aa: CASSSGTGGYEQYF
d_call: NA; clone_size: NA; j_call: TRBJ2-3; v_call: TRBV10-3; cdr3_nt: TGTGCCATCAGTGAGTCCACTAGCACAGATACGCAGTATTTT; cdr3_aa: CAISESTSTDTQYF
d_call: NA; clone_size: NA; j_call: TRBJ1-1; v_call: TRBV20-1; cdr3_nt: TGCAGTGCTAGACGGGTGACTGAAGCTTTCTTT; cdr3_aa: CSARRVTEAFF